The entry below describes one TCR beta chain. Its antigen is unidentified. CDR3 length equals 12 residues. Trimming cost V 5 bases and J 5 bases, with 10 bases left between them. In germline, CDR1 is SEHNR, CDR2 FQNEAQ (reference sequence). Each CDR3 protein gets one entry after TCRdb re-called the reads with MiXCR. This sample has around 300,000 distinct CDR3 sequences, with roughly 21% found just once. The data derive from a study of T cell repertoires in cytomegalovirus infection. Study-level information: Recently identified HLA-C-restricted and well-studied HLA-B-restricted CMV epitopes were used. It was the public TCR beta signatures that indicated both CMV infection and matching HLA type. Study results and caveats: People with CMV and the relevant HLA were identified by cumulative public TCR beta family frequency. HLA-C-restricted, CMV-specific TCR beta clonotypes were dominant ex vivo.

The V and J genes are TRBV7-9 and TRBJ2-7; possible D gene TRBD1, 6 bases. The receptor was isolated from a human donor in good health (CMV status not recorded). Some clones in this sample may be carry-over from other donors' samples. The sample was cultured PBMCs, taken from culture after CMV antigen stimulation. The chain's CDR3 is CASSTGFHEQYF. CDR3 DNA sequence: TGTGCCAGCAGCACAGGGTTCCACGAGCAGTACTTC.